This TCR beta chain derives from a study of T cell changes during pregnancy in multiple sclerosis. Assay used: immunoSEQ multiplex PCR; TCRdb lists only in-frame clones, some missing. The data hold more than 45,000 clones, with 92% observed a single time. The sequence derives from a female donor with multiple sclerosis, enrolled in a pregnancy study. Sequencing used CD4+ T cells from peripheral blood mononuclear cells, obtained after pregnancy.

CDR3 nucleotides: TGTGCCAGCAGCCCGAGCAGGGTATACACTGAAGCTTTCTTT. It is translated as CASSPSRVYTEAFF. The genes are TRBV7-6 and TRBJ1-1, with D possibly matching TRBD1 (5 bases). Per the germline V gene, CDR1 is SGHVS and CDR2 is FNYEAQ. Trimming left V 5 bases short and J 3 bases short, with 13 bases between. The CDR3 runs 14 residues.